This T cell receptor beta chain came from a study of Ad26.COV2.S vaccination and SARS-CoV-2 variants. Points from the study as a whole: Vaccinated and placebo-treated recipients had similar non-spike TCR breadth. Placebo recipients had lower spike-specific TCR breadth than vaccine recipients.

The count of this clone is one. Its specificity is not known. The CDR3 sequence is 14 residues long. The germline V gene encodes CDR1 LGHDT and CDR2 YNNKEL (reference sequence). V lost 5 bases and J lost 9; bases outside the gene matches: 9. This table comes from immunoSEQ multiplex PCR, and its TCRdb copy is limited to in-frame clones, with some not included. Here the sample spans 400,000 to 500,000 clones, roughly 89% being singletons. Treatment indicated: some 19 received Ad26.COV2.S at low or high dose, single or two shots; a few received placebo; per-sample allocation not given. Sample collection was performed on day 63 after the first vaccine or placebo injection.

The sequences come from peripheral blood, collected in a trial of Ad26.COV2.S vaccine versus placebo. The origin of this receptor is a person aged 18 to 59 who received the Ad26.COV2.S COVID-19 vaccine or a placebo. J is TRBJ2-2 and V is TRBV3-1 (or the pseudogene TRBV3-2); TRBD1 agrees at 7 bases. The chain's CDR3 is CASSVLTGVRELFF. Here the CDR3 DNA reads TGTGCCAGCAGCGTTCTCACAGGGGTCCGGGAGCTGTTTTTT.